This TCR beta chain was captured by sequencing in a study of OX40 agonist ivuxolimab in advanced cancers. Study details: Ivuxolimab, an antibody acting as an agonist of OX40 (CD134), was used to treat patients.

Trimming removed 2 bases from V and 2 bases from J, with 19 bases in between. The germline V gene has CDR1 MDHEN and CDR2 SYDVKM. The CDR3 length is 17 residues. Produced via immunoSEQ multiplex PCR; TCRdb's table is partial and in-frame only. The sample has around 81,000 clones, approximately 79% seen once. This chain connects TRBV28 to TRBJ2-7; D might be TRBD1 (6 bases). This TCR came from an adult with an advanced solid tumor such as melanoma, head and neck, liver or kidney cancer. This specimen was CD4+ or CD8+ T cells sorted from blood, taken in a trial of the OX40 agonist ivuxolimab. As DNA, the CDR3 is TGTGCCAGCAGTTTAAGGCCTGGGCAGGGGAACACCTACGAGCAGTACTTC. It encodes CASSLRPGQGNTYEQYF.